This entry describes one T cell receptor (beta chain). Antigen: not known. Germline V lookup: CDR1 SGHRS, CDR2 YFSETQ. This CDR3 region has 14 residues. Trimming cost V 6 bases and J 5 bases, with 17 bases left between them. This sample is drawn from a study of shared clonotypes between healthy human individuals. The donors, all of them Caucasian adults, lived in Nashville, Tennessee. Study results and caveats: Among a few donors, roughly 5% of naive CD4 clonotypes were found in common.

At a deep level, the assay was run. Method: immunoSEQ multiplex PCR; TCRdb's copy keeps in-frame clones and lacks some. Of about a million clones detected, about 75% appear once; the ten largest clones hold about 1.5%. The sequenced sample consisted of memory CD4+ T cells sorted from blood. The subset denotes: CD45RA-negative fraction. This chain connects TRBV5-1 to TRBJ1-1; D is perhaps TRBD1 (5 bases). The sequence was obtained from a man younger than 35 in good health. CDR3 coding DNA: TGCGCCAGCATCCGAGATCCGGGGGGAACTGAAGCTTTCTTT. It is translated as CASIRDPGGTEAFF. Complete variable domain (other parts from reference TRBV5-1 and TRBJ1-1): KAGVTQTPRYLIKTRGQQVTLSCSPISGHRSVSWYQQTPGQGLQFLFEYFSETQRNKGNFPGRFSGRQFSNSRSEMNVSTLELGDSALYLCASIRDPGGTEAFFGQGTRLTVV.